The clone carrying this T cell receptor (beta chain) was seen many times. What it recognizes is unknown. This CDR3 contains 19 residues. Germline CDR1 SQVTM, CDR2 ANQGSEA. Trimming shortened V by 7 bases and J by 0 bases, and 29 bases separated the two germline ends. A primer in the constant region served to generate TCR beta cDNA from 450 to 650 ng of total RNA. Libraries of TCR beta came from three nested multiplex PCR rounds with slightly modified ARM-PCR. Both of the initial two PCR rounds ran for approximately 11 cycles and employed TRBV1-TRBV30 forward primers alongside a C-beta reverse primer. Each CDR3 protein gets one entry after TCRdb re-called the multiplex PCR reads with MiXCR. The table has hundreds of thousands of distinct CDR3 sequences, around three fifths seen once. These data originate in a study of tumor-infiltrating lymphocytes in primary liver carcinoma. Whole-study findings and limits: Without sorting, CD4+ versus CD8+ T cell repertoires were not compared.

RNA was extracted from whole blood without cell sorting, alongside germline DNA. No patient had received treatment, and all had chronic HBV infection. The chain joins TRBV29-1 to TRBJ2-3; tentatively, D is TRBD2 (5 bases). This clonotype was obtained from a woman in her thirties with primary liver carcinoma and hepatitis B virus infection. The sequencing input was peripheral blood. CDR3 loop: CSAARTLKKLWESTDTQYF. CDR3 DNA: TGCAGCGCCGCGAGGACCTTGAAGAAGTTATGGGAGAGCACAGATACGCAGTATTTT.